This T cell receptor (beta chain) was recorded in a study of blood T cells in healthy people across ages. Study conclusions and caveats: Measured against age, TCR beta diversity per million T cells decreased in a roughly linear manner. CMV status of donors was not determined, possibly confounding expanded clonotype changes.

A second 7 to 11 cycle PCR used barcoded and J-beta primers. A single record per CDR3 protein comes from TCRdb applying MiXCR to the 5' RACE reads. Among hundreds of thousands of distinct CDR3 sequences, roughly 20% were seen once, and the ten largest hold approximately 3.7%. Trimming took off 0 bases at V and 5 bases at J, with 6 bases between the two ends. Germline V lookup: CDR1 SGDLS, CDR2 YYNGEE. The CDR3 sequence is 12 residues long. As concerns this clonotype: Its antigen is unidentified.

V gene TRBV9 combines with J gene TRBJ2-7; D is unclear. This TCR was sampled from a man aged 65 to 85 in good health. Sample: blood. Here the CDR3 DNA reads TGTGCCAGCAGCGTAGATGCACACGAGCAGTACTTC. Amino acids: CASSVDAHEQYF. The complete variable domain, with remaining parts taken from reference TRBV9 and TRBJ2-7, reads DSGVTQTPKHLITATGQRVTLRCSPRSGDLSVYWYQQSLDQGLQFLIQYYNGEERAKGNILERFSAQQFPDLHSELNLSSLELGDSALYFCASSVDAHEQYFGPGTRLTVT.